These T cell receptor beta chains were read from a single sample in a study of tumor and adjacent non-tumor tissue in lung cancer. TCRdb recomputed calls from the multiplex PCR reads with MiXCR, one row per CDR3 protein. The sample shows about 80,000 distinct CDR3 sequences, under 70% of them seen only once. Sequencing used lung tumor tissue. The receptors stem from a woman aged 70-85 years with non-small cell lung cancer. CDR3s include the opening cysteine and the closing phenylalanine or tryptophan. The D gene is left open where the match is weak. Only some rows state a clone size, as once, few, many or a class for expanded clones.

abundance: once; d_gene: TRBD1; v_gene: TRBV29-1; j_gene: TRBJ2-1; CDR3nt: TGCAGCGTTGAGTTCGACAGGGCTGAGCAGTCCTTC; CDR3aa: CSVEFDRAEQSF
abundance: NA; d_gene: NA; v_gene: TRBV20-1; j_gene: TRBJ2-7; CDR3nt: TGCAGTGCTAGAGATATAGCGAGAGAACCCTACGAGCAGTACTTC; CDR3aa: CSARDIAREPYEQYF
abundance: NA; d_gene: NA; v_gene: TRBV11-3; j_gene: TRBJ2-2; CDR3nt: TGTGCCAGCAGCTCCCATCAATTGACATCGAACACCGGGGAGCTGTTCTTT; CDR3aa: CASSSHQLTSNTGELFF
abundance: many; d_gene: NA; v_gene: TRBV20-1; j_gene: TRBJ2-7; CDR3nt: TGCAGTGCTCCCCGAGCGCTCGCCTCCTACGAGCAGTACTTC; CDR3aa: CSAPRALASYEQYF
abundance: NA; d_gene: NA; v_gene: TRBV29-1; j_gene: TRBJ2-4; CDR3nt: TGCAGCTTGACAGGCGTCAGGGTTGCCAAAAACATTCAGTACTTC; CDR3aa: CSLTGVRVAKNIQYF
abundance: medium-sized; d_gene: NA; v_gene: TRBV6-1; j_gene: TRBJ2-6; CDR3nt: TGTGCCAGCAGAGGGGGCTCTGGGGCCAACGTCCTGACTTTC; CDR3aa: CASRGGSGANVLTF
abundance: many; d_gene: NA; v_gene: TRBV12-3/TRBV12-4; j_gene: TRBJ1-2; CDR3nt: TGTGCCAGCAGTTTACGGACAGCCACATGGCTCTACACCTTC; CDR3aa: CASSLRTATWLYTF
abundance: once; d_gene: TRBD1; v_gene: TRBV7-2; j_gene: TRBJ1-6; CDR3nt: TGTGCCAGCAGCCGTCCCGGGACAGGAACAACCTATAATTCACCCCTCCACTTT; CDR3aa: CASSRPGTGTTYNSPLHF
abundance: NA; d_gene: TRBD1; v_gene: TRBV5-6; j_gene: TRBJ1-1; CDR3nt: TGTGCCAGCAGCTTTGGGACAGACTCTGAAGCCTTCTTT; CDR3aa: CASSFGTDSEAFF
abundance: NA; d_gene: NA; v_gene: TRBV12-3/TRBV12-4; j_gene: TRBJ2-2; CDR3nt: TGTGCCAGCAGCGAGAAACAGGGTGGAGTCGGGGTGCTGTTTTTT; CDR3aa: CASSEKQGGVGVLFF
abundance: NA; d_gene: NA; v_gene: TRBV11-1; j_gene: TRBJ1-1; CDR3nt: TGTTACAGCAGCCCCTCGGGAGGGTACCTGAACACTGAAGCTTTCTTT; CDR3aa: CYSSPSGGYLNTEAFF
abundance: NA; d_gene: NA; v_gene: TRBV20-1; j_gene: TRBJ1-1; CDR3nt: TGCATTGCTAGAGATGGGTGGGCGGTGAACACTGAAGCTTTCTTT; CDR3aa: CIARDGWAVNTEAFF
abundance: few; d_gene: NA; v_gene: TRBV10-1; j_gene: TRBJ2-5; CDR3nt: TGCGCCAGCAGTGAGTCGAGTTGCGACAGGTCCCCAGGGGAGGCCCAGTACTTC; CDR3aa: CASSESSCDRSPGEAQYF
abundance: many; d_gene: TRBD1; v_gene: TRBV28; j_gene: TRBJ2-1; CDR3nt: TGTGCCAGCAGTGCCTCCGGGACAGGGTTTAACAATGAGCAGTTCTTC; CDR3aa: CASSASGTGFNNEQFF
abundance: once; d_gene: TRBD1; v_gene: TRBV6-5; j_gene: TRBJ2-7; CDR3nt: TGTGCCAGCAGTTACCACCTGGACAGGGACCCGTACGAGCAGTACTTC; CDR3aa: CASSYHLDRDPYEQYF
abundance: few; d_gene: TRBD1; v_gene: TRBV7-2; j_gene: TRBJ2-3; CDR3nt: TGTGCCAGCAGCCTGGGACAGGGAGGGGATACGCAGTATTTT; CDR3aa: CASSLGQGGDTQYF
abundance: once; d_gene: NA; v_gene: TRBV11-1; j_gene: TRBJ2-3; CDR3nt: TGTGCCAGCAACTTAGAGGTCACAGATACGCAGTATTTT; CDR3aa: CASNLEVTDTQYF
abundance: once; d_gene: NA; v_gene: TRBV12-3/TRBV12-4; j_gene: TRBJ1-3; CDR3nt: TGTGTCAGCAGTTTAGAAAGTAACACCATATATTTT; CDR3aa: CVSSLESNTIYF
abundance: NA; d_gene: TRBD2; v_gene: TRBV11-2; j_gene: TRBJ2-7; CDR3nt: TGTCCCAGCAGCTTAGAGGATCTAGCGGGAGGCCACGAGCAGTACTTC; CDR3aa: CPSSLEDLAGGHEQYF
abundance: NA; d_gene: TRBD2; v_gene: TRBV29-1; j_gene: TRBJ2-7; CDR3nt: TGCAGCGTTGAAGATAGTCAGTCTAGCGGGAGCCACGAGCAGTACTTC; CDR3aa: CSVEDSQSSGSHEQYF
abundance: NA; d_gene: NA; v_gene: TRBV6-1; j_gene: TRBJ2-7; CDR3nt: TGTACCAGCAGTGAAGTGGGGGTGCTGTCCTACGAGCAGTACTTC; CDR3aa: CTSSEVGVLSYEQYF
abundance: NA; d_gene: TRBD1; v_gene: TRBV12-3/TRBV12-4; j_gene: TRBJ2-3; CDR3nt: TGTGCAACCAGTAAAACAGGGGAGAGCACAGATACGCAGTATTTT; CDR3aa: CATSKTGESTDTQYF
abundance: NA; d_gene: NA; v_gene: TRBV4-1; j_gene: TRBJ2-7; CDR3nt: TGCGCCAGCAGCCTAGAGGCCGGGACTGGGGGCCTCCAGCAGTATTTC; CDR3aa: CASSLEAGTGGLQQYF
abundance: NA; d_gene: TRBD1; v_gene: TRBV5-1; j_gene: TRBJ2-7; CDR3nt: TGCGCCAGCAGCTTGGGGACAGGGGGAATAACCTACGAGCAGTACTTC; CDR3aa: CASSLGTGGITYEQYF
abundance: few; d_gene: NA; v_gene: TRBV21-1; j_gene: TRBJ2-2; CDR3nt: TGTGCCAGCAGCACCAGGGGGCGTGCCACCGTGGAGCTGTTTTTT; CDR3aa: CASSTRGRATVELFF
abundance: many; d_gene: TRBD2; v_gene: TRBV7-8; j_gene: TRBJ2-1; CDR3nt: TGTGCCAGCAGCCTGGCGGGACTAGCGGGAGAACGGGAGCAGTTCTTC; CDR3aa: CASSLAGLAGEREQFF
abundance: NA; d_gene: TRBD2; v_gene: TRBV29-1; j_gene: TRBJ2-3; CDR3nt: TGCAGCGGCTATCTAGCGGGACAAAGAACAGACACGCAGTATTTT; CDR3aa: CSGYLAGQRTDTQYF
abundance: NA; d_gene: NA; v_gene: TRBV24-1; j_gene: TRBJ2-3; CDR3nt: TGTGCTACCAGTGGTCCGACAGTGAATACGGAGTATTTT; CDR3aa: CATSGPTVNTEYF
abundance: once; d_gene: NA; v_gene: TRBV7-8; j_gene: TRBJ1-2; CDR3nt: TGTACCAGCAACTTAGGACCAGATTATGGCTACACCTTC; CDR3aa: CTSNLGPDYGYTF
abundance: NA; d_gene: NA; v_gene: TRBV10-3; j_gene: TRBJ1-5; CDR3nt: TGTGCCATCGGGGAGCAGGACTCGGATCAGCCCCAGCATTTT; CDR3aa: CAIGEQDSDQPQHF
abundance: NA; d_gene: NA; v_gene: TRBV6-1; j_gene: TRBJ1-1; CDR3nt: TGTGCCTGCAGTGAACAAATTCGGGGCTTGGGTGAAGCTTCCTTT; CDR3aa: CACSEQIRGLGEASF
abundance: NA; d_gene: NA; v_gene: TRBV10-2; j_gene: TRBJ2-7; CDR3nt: TGCGTCAGCAGTGCGCTAGCGCTTAGTCGACAGAAGTATTTC; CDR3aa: CVSSALALSRQKYF
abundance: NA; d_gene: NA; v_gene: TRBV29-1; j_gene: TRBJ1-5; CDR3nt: TGCAGCGGCCGTCTAGTGGGACGAAGAACAGATACGCAGCATTTT; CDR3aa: CSGRLVGRRTDTQHF
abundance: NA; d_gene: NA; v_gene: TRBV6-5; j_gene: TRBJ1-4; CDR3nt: TGTGCTAGCAGTTACGGGGGTACGGATGAAAAACTGTTTTTT; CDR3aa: CASSYGGTDEKLFF
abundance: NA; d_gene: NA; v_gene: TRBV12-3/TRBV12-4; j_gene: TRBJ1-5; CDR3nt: TGTGCCAGTAGAGTGGGCGACAATCAGTCCCAGCATTTT; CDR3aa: CASRVGDNQSQHF
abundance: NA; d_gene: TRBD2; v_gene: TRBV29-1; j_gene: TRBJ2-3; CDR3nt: TGCAGTCTTGAAGGCGGAAGCGGGAGATTCACAGATACGCAGTATTTT; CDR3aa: CSLEGGSGRFTDTQYF
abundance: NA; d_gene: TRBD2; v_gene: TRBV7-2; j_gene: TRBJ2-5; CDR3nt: TGTGCCAGCAGTCAAGGACTAGGGGTCTGGGTGACCCAGTACTTC; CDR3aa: CASSQGLGVWVTQYF
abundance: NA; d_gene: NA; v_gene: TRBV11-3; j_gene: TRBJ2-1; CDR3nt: TGTGCCAGCAGTTCCCTAAACGGGGTCGGCGACAATGAGCAGTTCTTC; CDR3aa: CASSSLNGVGDNEQFF
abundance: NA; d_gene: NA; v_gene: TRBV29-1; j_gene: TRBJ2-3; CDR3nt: TGCAGCGTTGACTATAGCATGGATACGCAGCATTTC; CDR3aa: CSVDYSMDTQHF
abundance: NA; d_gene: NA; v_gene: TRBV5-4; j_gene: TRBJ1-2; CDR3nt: TGTGTCAGTAGCTTGCTTGCGGAGGGACTGATCTATGGCTACACCTTC; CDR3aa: CVSSLLAEGLIYGYTF
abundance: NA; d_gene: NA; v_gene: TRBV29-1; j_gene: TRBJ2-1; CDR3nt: TGCAGCGTTGACGAGCGGCGTGCCTTCAATGAGCAGTTCTTC; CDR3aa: CSVDERRAFNEQFF
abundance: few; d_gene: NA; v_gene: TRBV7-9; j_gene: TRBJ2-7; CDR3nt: TGTGCCAGCAACTCGACCTACGAGCAGTACTTC; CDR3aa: CASNSTYEQYF
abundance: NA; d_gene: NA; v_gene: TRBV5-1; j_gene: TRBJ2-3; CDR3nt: TGCGCCAGCAGGAATCCATGGACTAGAGGGGGGACTAGCACAGATACGCAGTATTTT; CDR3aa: CASRNPWTRGGTSTDTQYF
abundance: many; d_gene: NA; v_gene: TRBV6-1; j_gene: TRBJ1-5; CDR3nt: TGTGCCAGCACTAAAGACAGGAACCCGGACGGCAATCAGCCCCAGCATTTT; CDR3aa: CASTKDRNPDGNQPQHF
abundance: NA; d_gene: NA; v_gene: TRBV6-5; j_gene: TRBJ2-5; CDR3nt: TGTGCCAGCAGTTATTCGCTCGGGGAGGGGGAAGAGTCCCAGTACTTC; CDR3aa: CASSYSLGEGEESQYF
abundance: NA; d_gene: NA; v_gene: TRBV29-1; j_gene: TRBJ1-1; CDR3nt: TGCAGCGGGGTAGGGACACTAGACGGGACTGAAGCCTCCTTT; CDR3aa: CSGVGTLDGTEASF
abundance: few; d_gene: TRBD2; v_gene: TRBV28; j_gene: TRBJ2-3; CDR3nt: TGTGCCACCCAACCACCTAGCGGGGTTAGCACAGATACGCAGTATTTT; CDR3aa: CATQPPSGVSTDTQYF
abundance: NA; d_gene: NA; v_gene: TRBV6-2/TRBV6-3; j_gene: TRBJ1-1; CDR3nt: TGTGCCAGCAGTTACTCGTGTGACACTGAAGCTTTCTTT; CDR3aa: CASSYSCDTEAFF
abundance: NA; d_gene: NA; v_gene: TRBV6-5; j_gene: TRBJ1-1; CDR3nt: TGTGCCAGCAGCTCCCTGCCCTCGCGGGGGACTGAAGCCTTCTTT; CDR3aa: CASSSLPSRGTEAFF
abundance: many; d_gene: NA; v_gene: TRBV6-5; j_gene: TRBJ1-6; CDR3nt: TGTGCCAGCACCCCCGATGGCCGACCGACCAGTTCCCTCCACTTT; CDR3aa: CASTPDGRPTSSLHF
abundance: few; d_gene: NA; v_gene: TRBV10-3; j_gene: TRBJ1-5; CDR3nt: TGTGCCATCAGCGGGGGTCGGGAACCCACAGGTACGCAGCATTTT; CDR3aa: CAISGGREPTGTQHF
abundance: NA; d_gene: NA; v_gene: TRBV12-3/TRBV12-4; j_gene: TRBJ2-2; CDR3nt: TGTGTCAGCCGAACGGCGTACACAAGGAACACCGGGAAGCTGTTTTTT; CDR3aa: CVSRTAYTRNTGKLFF
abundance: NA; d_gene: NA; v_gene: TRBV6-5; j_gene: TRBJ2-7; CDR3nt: TGTGCCAGGAGTTACTCGACATGCACAACCTATGAGCAGTACTTC; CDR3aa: CARSYSTCTTYEQYF
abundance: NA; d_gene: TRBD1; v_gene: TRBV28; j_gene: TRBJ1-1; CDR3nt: TGTGCAGGCAGTTTCTCGCGGACAGGAGCTTTCTTT; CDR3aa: CAGSFSRTGAFF
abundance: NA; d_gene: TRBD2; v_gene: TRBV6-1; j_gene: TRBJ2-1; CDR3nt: TGTGCCAGAGCCGTACTAGCGGGAGGTTGGAATGAGAAGTTCTTC; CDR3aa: CARAVLAGGWNEKFF
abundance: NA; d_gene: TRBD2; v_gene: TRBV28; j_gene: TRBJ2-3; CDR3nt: TGTGCCAGCAGTTCCGCCGCAGCGGGAAGACGTCTGGGCACGGATACGCAGTATTTT; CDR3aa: CASSSAAAGRRLGTDTQYF
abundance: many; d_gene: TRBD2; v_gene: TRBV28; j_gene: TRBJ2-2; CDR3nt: TGTGCCAGCATCGGCGGGAGGTGGACCGGGGAGCTGTTTTTT; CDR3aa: CASIGGRWTGELFF